This T cell receptor beta chain was identified in a study of blood T cell repertoires in COVID-19 (dated by TCRdb to the early 2020s). Regarding the research as a whole: The collaborator samples originated in the United States, Italy and Spain and spanned the acute and convalescent phases of COVID-19. The samples were drawn from the first 160 participants of the ongoing ImmuneRACE study and from 1,254 subjects provided by 6 global collaborators. The repertoires were released in a freely available public database meant as a resource for research on the immune response to SARS-CoV-2. Nearly every sample came with metadata listing a de-identified subject ID, COVID-19 status, age in years and sex. Where available, HLA class I and class II types were obtained from metadata supplied by the sample provider rather than from assay-based typing. The dataset comprised deeply sampled blood TCRbeta repertoires from subjects exposed to, actively infected with, or recovered from COVID-19. The prospective study material was composed of cDNA or gDNA derived from T cells, B-cell-depleted T cells, or PBMCs.

The CDR3 measures 15 amino acids from cysteine to phenylalanine. Only the CDR3 region is kept as DNA, spanning 45 bases read in frame from base 1. The germline V gene gives CDR1 as KGHSH and CDR2 as LQKENI. The germline ends are 13 bases apart after V is trimmed by 3 bases and J by 4 bases. Participants in the prospective study were aged roughly 18 to 89 years, lived in some 24 United States geographic areas, and enrolled through a virtual design. To assign participants to cohorts, the prospective study relied on clinical history that participants themselves reported in a screening survey and a study questionnaire. Recovered participants in ImmuneRACE Cohort 3 were defined as having two consecutive negative NP/OP PCR tests, clearance from a healthcare professional, or resolution of symptoms. Each participant in the prospective study had whole blood, serum and a nasopharyngeal or oropharyngeal swab collected by mobile phlebotomists. Participants in the prospective study had the option to provide additional blood draws and questionnaires over a roughly 2-month period. Before DNA extraction, blood samples from the prospective study were shipped at room temperature or frozen.

TCRbeta CDR3 regions were amplified from genomic DNA by means of the immunoSEQ Assay, a bias-controlled multiplex PCR. In the original analysis: The number of nucleated cells in each sample was estimated from the amplification of reference gene primers within the assay. Sequence reads were collapsed and filtered to measure the absolute abundance of every unique TCRbeta CDR3 rearrangement. For each sample, productive Simpson clonality was calculated as the square root of Simpson's diversity index across productive rearrangements. Entries here come from immuneACCESS through TCRdb and include only in-frame sequences with V and J called. Some clones fail to appear in such tables; in the studies checked, an unresolved V gene covers under half of the shortfall, and the cause of the remainder is unknown. Clonal size and the V and J genes are those of that table, whereas D and trimming came from the DNA. The sample contains 250,000 to 300,000 clones, approximately 85% of them found a single time. The ten largest account for over 1.5% of the sample.

The full study reports these points: The quantity of clinical and demographic metadata differed by source and by participant and was supplied without curation.

As to this clone: Its cognate antigen has yet to be identified. Base-call qualities are not available, and no considerably larger clone is one nucleotide away.

In this chain, TRBV18 is recombined with TRBJ2-1; a tentative D call is TRBD1 (6 bases match). Specimen: PBMCs or T cells enriched from blood (not recorded which). The clonotype originates from a woman aged 45-60 years who had recovered from COVID-19. At the DNA level, the sequence is TGTGCCAGCTCACCGTATTCAGGGGAGTACAATGAGCAGTTCTTC. The resulting protein is CASSPYSGEYNEQFF.